The present TCR beta chain was sequenced within a study of cytomegalovirus exposure and HLA in healthy donors. The PCR ran on 60 Vbeta and 13 Jbeta primers. Clones were sequenced by immunoSEQ multiplex PCR, and TCRdb holds only the in-frame ones, with some missing. The repertoire holds about 230,000 clones, with 70% to 80% as singletons. Germline loops: CDR1 MNHNS, CDR2 SASEGT. V shed 2 bases and J shed 4 bases, with 14 bases lying between them. The CDR3 sequence is 15 residues long. This clone was counted a few times. The sample taken for sequencing was PBMCs. The TCR comes from a woman aged 60-75 years in good health and CMV-seropositive. The V call is TRBV6-1, the J call TRBJ1-2; D perhaps matches TRBD1 (5 bases). In DNA, the CDR3 is TGTGCCAGCAGTGAAAGTGGGGGGAGGGTCTATGGCTACACCTTC. This sequence encodes CASSESGGRVYGYTF.